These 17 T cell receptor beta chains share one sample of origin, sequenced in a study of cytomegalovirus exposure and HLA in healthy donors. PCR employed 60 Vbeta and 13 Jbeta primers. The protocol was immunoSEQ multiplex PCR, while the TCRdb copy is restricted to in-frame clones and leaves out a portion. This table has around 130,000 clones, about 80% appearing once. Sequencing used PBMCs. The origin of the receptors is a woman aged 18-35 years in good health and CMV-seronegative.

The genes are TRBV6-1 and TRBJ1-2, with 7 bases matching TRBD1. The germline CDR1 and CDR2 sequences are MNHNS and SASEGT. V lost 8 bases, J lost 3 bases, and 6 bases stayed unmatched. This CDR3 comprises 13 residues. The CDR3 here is CASEQGPYYGYTF. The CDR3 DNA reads TGTGCCAGCGAACAGGGGCCCTACTATGGCTACACCTTC.

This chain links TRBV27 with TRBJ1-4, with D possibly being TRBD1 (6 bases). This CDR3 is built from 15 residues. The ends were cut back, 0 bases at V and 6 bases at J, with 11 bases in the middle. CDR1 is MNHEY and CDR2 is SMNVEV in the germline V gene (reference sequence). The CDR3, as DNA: TGTGCCAGCAGTTTATCGTGGGGGCTTTATGAAAAACTGTTTTTT. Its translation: CASSLSWGLYEKLFF.

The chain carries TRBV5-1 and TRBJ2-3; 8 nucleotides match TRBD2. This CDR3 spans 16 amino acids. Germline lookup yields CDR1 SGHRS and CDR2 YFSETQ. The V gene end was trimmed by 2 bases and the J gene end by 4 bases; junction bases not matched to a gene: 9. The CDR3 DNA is TGCGCCAGCAGCTTAACCAGCGGGAGTATTTCAGATACGCAGTATTTT. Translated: CASSLTSGSISDTQYF. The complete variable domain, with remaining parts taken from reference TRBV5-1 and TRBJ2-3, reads KAGVTQTPRYLIKTRGQQVTLSCSPISGHRSVSWYQQTPGQGLQFLFEYFSETQRNKGNFPGRFSGRQFSNSRSEMNVSTLELGDSALYLCASSLTSGSISDTQYFGPGTRLTVL.

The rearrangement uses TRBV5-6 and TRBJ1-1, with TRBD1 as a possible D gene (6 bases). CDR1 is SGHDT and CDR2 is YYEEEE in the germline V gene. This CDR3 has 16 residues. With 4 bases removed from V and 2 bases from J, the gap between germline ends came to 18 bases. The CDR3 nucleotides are TGTGCCAGCAGCCCTCTACAGGGAGTCTATAACACTGAAGCTTTCTTT. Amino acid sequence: CASSPLQGVYNTEAFF.

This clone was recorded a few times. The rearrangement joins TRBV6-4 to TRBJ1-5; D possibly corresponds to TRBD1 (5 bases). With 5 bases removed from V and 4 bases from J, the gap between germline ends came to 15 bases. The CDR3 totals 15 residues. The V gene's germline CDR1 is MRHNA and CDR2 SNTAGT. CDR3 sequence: CASSPSGGANQPQHF. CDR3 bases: TGTGCCAGCAGTCCCTCCGGTGGGGCAAATCAGCCCCAGCATTTT.

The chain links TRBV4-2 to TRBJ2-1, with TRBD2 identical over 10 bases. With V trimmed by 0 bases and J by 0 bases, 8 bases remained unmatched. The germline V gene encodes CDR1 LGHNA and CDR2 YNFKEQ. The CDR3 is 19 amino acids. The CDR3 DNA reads TGTGCCAGCAGCCAAGAGGGACTACTAGCGGGGAGCTCCTACAATGAGCAGTTCTTC. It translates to CASSQEGLLAGSSYNEQFF.

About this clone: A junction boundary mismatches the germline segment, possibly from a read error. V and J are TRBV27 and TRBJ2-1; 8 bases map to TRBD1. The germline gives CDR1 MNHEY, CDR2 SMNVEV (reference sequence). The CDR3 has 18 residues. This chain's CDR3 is CASSPSLPGTGLYNGQFF. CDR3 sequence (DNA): TGTGCCAGCAGTCCCTCGCTCCCCGGGACAGGTCTATACAATGGGCAGTTCTTC.

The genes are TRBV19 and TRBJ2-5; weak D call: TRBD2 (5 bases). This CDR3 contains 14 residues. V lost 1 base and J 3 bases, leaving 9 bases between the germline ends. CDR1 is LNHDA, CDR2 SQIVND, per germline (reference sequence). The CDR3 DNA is TGTGCCAGTAGTATAGGTACTAGAGAAGAGACCCAGTACTTC. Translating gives CASSIGTREETQYF.

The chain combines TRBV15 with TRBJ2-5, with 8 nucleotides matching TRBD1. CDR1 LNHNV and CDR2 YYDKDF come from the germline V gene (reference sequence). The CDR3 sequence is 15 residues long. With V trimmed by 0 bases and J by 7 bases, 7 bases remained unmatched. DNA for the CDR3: TGTGCCACCAGCAGAGATGGACAGGGAGGACGGACCCAGTACTTC. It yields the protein CATSRDGQGGRTQYF.

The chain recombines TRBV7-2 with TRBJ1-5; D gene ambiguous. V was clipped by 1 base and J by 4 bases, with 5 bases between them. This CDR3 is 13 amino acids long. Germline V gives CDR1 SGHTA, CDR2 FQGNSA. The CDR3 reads CASSLERNQPQHF. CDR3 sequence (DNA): TGTGCCAGCAGCTTAGAGCGTAATCAGCCCCAGCATTTT.

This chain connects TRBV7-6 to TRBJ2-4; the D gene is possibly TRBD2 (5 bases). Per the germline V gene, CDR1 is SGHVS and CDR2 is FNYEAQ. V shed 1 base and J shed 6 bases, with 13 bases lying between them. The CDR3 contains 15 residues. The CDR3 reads CASSLGGSGGNIQYF. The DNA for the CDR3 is TGTGCCAGCAGCTTAGGGGGAAGCGGAGGAAACATTCAGTACTTC.

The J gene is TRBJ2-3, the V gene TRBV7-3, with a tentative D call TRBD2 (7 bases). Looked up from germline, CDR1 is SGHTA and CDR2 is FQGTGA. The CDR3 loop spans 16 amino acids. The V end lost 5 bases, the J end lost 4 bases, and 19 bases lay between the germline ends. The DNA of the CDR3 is TGTGCCAGCAGCCCGCCGGGGGGTAGGGGGGCAGATACGCAGTATTTT. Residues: CASSPPGGRGADTQYF.

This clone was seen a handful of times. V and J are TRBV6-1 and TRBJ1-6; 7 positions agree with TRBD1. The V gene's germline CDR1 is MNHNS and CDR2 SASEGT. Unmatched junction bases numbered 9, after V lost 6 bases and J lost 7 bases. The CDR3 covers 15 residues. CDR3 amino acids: CASSPRGTENSPLHF. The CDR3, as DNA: TGTGCCAGCAGCCCGAGAGGGACAGAGAATTCACCCCTCCACTTT.

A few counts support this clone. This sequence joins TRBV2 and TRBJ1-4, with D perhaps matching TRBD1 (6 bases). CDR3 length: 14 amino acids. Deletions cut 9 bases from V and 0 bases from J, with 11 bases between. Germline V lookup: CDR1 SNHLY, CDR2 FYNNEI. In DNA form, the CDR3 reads TGTGCCAGTCGACGGACAGCAACTAATGAAAAACTGTTTTTT. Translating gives CASRRTATNEKLFF.

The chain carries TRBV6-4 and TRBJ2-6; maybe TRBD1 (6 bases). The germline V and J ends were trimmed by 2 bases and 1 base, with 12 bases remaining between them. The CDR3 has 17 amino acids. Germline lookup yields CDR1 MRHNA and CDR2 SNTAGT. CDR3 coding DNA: TGTGCCAGCAGTGACGGGACACCACAATCTGGGGCCAACGTCCTGACTTTC. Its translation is CASSDGTPQSGANVLTF.

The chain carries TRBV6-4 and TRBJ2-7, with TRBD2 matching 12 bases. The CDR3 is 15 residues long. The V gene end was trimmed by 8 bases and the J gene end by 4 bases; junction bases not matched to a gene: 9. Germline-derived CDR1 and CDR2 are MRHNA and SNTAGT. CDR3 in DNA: TGTGCCAGCGATGACCGGACTAGCGGGAAGTACGAGCAGTACTTC. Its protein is CASDDRTSGKYEQYF.

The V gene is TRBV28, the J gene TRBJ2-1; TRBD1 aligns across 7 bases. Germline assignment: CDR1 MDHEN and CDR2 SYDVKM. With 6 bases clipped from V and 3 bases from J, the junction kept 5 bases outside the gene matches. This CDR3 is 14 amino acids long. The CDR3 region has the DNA TGTGCCAGCAGCCGAGACAGGGTCTACAATGAGCAGTTCTTC. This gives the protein CASSRDRVYNEQFF. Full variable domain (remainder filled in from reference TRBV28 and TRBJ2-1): DVKVTQSSRYLVKRTGEKVFLECVQDMDHENMFWYRQDPGLGLRLIYFSYDVKMKEKGDIPEGYSVSREKKERFSLILESASTNQTSMYLCASSRDRVYNEQFFGPGTRLTVL.